The 16 T cell receptor beta chains reported below all come from one sample, sequenced in a study of a mutant IDH1 vaccine in newly diagnosed glioma (dated by TCRdb to the early 2020s). This sample's time point label indicates: week 47, end of study. Each vaccine dose, consisting of 300 ug of a 20-mer mutant IDH1 peptide in Montanide, was administered subcutaneously with topical imiquimod. These TCRs' antigens remain unknown. Libraries were made using the immunoSEQ multiplex PCR assay. TCRdb stores this immuneACCESS table with in-frame sequences only. Part of the clones is absent; in the studies checked, under half of the shortfall reflects unresolved V genes, and no reason is known for the rest. Here the sample has 20,000 to 25,000 clones; approximately 88% occur a single time. The biggest ten clones account for around 2.8% of the sample. The sequences come from PBMCs, collected from a glioma patient whose treatment included an IDH1 peptide vaccine. The receptors derive from a man in his forties or fifties with glioma.

The chain carries TRBV9 and TRBJ2-3; no firm D call. Between the trimmed V and J ends, which lost 4 bases and 1 base, there was a span of 19 bases. The CDR3 contains 17 residues. The germline V gene encodes CDR1 SGDLS and CDR2 YYNGEE. The CDR3 bases are TGTGCCAGCAGCCCGAAAGGGTCGGTTCCCCGCACAGATACGCAGTATTTT. Protein sequence: CASSPKGSVPRTDTQYF.

This clone was picked up one time. The rearrangement links TRBV6-1 to TRBJ2-7, with 7 bases aligning to TRBD2. The CDR3 runs 13 residues. Trimming removed 4 bases from V and 6 bases from J; junction bases left unmatched: 6. CDR1 is MNHNS, CDR2 SASEGT, per germline. CDR3 in DNA: TGTGCCAGCAGTGGGGCGGGAGCCCCCGAGCAGTACTTC. Translating it yields CASSGAGAPEQYF.

This clone appeared a single time. In DNA form, the CDR3 reads TGTGCCAGCAGCCCACCGGGACTCTCAAGCACCGGGGAGCTGTTTTTT. It translates to CASSPPGLSSTGELFF. V is TRBV7-9 and J is TRBJ2-2, with D possibly TRBD2 on 6 matching bases. Trimming shortened V by 5 bases and J by 4 bases, and 17 bases separated the two germline ends. Germline V gives CDR1 SEHNR, CDR2 FQNEAQ (reference sequence). This CDR3 region has 16 residues.

The V gene is TRBV7-2, the J gene TRBJ2-2, with D unclear. Germline V gene lookup returns CDR1 SGHTA and CDR2 FQGNSA. V lost 3 bases and J lost 1, with 12 bases in between. The CDR3 runs 16 residues. CDR3 in DNA: TGTGCCAGCAGCTTTTACATACTCATGAACACCGGGGAGCTGTTTTTT. Protein sequence: CASSFYILMNTGELFF.

The rearrangement uses TRBV7-9 and TRBJ2-7, with D perhaps matching TRBD1 (6 bases). The V and J ends lost 3 bases and 6 bases respectively, with 15 bases between them. Germline V gene lookup returns CDR1 SEHNR and CDR2 FQNEAQ (reference sequence). There are 14 residues in the CDR3. CDR3 amino acids: CASSLQTGLGEQYF. CDR3 sequence (DNA): TGTGCCAGCAGCTTGCAAACAGGGTTAGGCGAGCAGTACTTC. Based on the CDR3 plus reference TRBV7-9 and TRBJ2-7, the full variable domain is DTGVSQNPRHKITKRGQNVTFRCDPISEHNRLYWYRQTLGQGPEFLTYFQNEAQLEKSRLLSDRFSAERPKGSFSTLEIQRTEQGDSAMYLCASSLQTGLGEQYFGPGTRLTVT.

The rearrangement joins TRBV7-3 to TRBJ2-6, with unresolved D. Per the germline V gene, CDR1 is SGHTA and CDR2 is FQGTGA. CDR3 size: 14 residues. V lost 0 bases, J lost 4 bases, and 4 bases lay in between. CDR3 protein: CASSLTRGANVLTF. DNA of the CDR3: TGTGCCAGCAGCTTAACGAGGGGGGCCAACGTCCTGACTTTC.

V is TRBV5-1 and J is TRBJ2-7, with 10 bases lining up with TRBD1. V dropped 0 bases and J dropped 2; count of bases not matched to a gene: 2. CDR1 is SGHRS and CDR2 is YFSETQ in the germline V gene. The CDR3 extends over 15 amino acids. This chain's CDR3 is CASSLGGQGPYEQYF. CDR3 DNA: TGCGCCAGCAGCTTGGGGGGACAGGGGCCCTACGAGCAGTACTTC.

The J gene is TRBJ2-1, the V gene TRBV7-2; no clear D gene. Germline lookup yields CDR1 SGHTA and CDR2 FQGNSA. This CDR3 contains 16 residues. V was pared by 5 bases and J by 9 bases, with 23 bases between. The CDR3 sequence is CASSPLKSGLVGEQFF. CDR3 coding DNA: TGTGCCAGCAGCCCGCTTAAGTCCGGCCTCGTGGGTGAGCAGTTCTTC.

This clone was observed a handful of times. This chain connects TRBV5-6 to TRBJ1-1, with unresolved D. The V end was cut by 3 bases, the J end by 5 bases, with 11 bases between. The CDR3 sequence is 13 residues long. Germline V CDR1 and CDR2: SGHDT, YYEEEE. The CDR3 loop reads CASSSGPGTEAFF. The CDR3 DNA follows: TGTGCCAGCAGCTCCGGGCCGGGGACTGAAGCTTTCTTT.

The J gene is TRBJ2-1, the V gene TRBV4-2; 10 bases map to TRBD2. The CDR3 loop spans 15 amino acids. Germline assignment: CDR1 LGHNA and CDR2 YNFKEQ. After removal of 0 bases from V and 9 bases from J, the junction contained 5 bases not matched to a gene. Written as DNA, the CDR3 is TGTGCCAGCAGCCAAGAAAGTAGCGGGAGGCTTGAGCAGTTCTTC. Its protein product is CASSQESSGRLEQFF.

V and J are TRBV19 and TRBJ1-2, with D perhaps matching TRBD1 (5 bases). Germline-derived CDR1 and CDR2 are LNHDA and SQIVND (reference sequence). The CDR3 is 12 amino acids. V was shortened by 5 bases and J by 6 bases, with 10 bases between the two germline ends. The CDR3 here is CASSSGPDGYTF. For the CDR3, the DNA is TGTGCCAGTAGTTCGGGGCCCGATGGCTACACCTTC. Using reference TRBV19 and TRBJ1-2 for the parts outside the CDR3, the full variable domain is DGGITQSPKYLFRKEGQNVTLSCEQNLNHDAMYWYRQDPGQGLRLIYYSQIVNDFQKGDIAEGYSVSREKKESFPLTVTSAQKNPTAFYLCASSSGPDGYTFGSGTRLTVV.

The genes are TRBV19 and TRBJ2-3; TRBD1 aligns across 11 bases. This CDR3 region has 17 residues. J lost 6 bases, V lost 4 bases, and 12 bases had no gene match. Germline loops: CDR1 LNHDA, CDR2 SQIVND (reference sequence). The CDR3 here is CASSKREGQGVADTQYF. CDR3 DNA: TGTGCCAGTAGTAAACGAGAGGGACAGGGGGTAGCGGATACGCAGTATTTT.

The chain combines TRBV2 with TRBJ2-3; D remains unclear. CDR1 is SNHLY, CDR2 FYNNEI, per germline. The CDR3 extends over 12 amino acids. V dropped 6 bases and J dropped 0 bases, with 4 bases sitting between them. CDR3 DNA: TGTGCCAGCAGCGAGAGCACAGATACGCAGTATTTT. Protein sequence: CASSESTDTQYF.

This chain links TRBV5-4 with TRBJ2-7, with D tentatively TRBD2 (5 bases). Germline V lookup: CDR1 SGHNT, CDR2 YYREEE (reference sequence). Trimming took 4 bases from V and 3 from J, leaving 11 bases between them. This CDR3 has 13 residues. CDR3 DNA: TGTGCCAGCAGCGCCCCGGGAAACTACGAGCAGTACTTC. Its protein is CASSAPGNYEQYF.

This chain joins TRBV7-9 and TRBJ1-2; maybe TRBD1 (6 bases). Trimming cost V 5 bases and J 4 bases, with 8 bases left between them. CDR3 length: 12 residues. Per the germline V gene, CDR1 is SEHNR and CDR2 is FQNEAQ (reference sequence). The CDR3 reads CASSPTGYGYTF. CDR3 sequence (DNA): TGTGCCAGCAGCCCGACAGGCTATGGCTACACCTTC.

The V gene is TRBV9, the J gene TRBJ2-7; tentatively, D is TRBD1 or TRBD2 (5 bases each). Per the germline V gene, CDR1 is SGDLS and CDR2 is YYNGEE. V was trimmed by 3 bases and J by 1 base, leaving 11 bases between them. The CDR3 has 14 residues. The CDR3 here is CASSAGTRSYEQYF. In nucleotides, the CDR3 is TGTGCCAGCAGCGCCGGGACCCGGTCCTACGAGCAGTACTTC.